This section outlines one T cell receptor beta chain sequence together with its context. The antigen is undetermined. The data were obtained in a study of post-analysis software for immune sequencing data. Study-wide results and limits: A significant reduction in normalized Chao1 diversity was observed in multiple sclerosis patients versus controls.

The TCR beta cDNA libraries carried unique molecular identifiers. TCRdb recomputed calls from the PCR reads with MiXCR, one row per CDR3 protein. There are roughly 700,000 distinct CDR3 sequences in the sample; 30% occur only once, and more than 0.55% lies in the top ten. The sequence came from a girl aged 10 to 17 with multiple sclerosis. Sequenced input: blood.

The CDR3 loop reads CASSLQIASPEQYF. The CDR3 DNA reads TGTGCCAGCAGTTTACAAATAGCCTCTCCCGAGCAGTACTTC. The V and J genes are TRBV12-3 or TRBV12-4 and TRBJ2-7; no firm D call. The CDR3 sequence is 14 residues long. The V and J ends lost 2 bases and 6 bases respectively, with 14 bases between them.